Below are 5 T cell receptor beta chains sequenced from a single sample in a study of neurological immune-mediated disorders. TCRdb called the 5' RACE reads again in MiXCR, with one record for every CDR3 protein. The sample holds about 46,000 distinct CDR3 sequences, about a tenth seen once. The sequenced sample consisted of PBMCs. These receptor sequences come from a man between 70 and 80 years old with HTLV-1-associated myelopathy (HAM/TSP).

This clonotype has only a few counts. The chain carries TRBV19 and TRBJ1-1; perhaps TRBD1 as D (5 bases). The CDR3 sequence is 13 residues long. Germline-derived CDR1 and CDR2 are LNHDA and SQIVND (reference sequence). Deletions cut 7 bases from V and 5 bases from J, with 14 bases between. This chain's CDR3 is CASKRGRDTEAFF. In nucleotides, the CDR3 is TGTGCCAGTAAGAGGGGAAGAGATACTGAAGCTTTCTTT.

At least ten counts were recorded for this clonotype. The rearrangement joins TRBV20-1 to TRBJ2-2; 15 bases are shared with TRBD2. CDR1 and CDR2 (germline): DFQATT, SNEGSKA (reference sequence). V dropped 6 bases and J dropped 4; count of bases not matched to a gene: 18. The CDR3 sequence is 20 residues long. Here the CDR3 reads CSARRGLAGGYGRATGELFF. CDR3 nucleotide sequence: TGCAGTGCACGAAGGGGACTAGCGGGAGGATACGGTAGAGCCACCGGGGAGCTGTTTTTT.

V and J are TRBV21-1 and TRBJ1-5. TRBV21-1 is recorded as a pseudogene. CDR3 length: 15 residues. CDR3 nucleotide sequence: TGTGCCAGCAGCAAAGGGGTTGTAGGTGGTCAGCCCCAGCATTTT. It yields the protein CASSKGVVGGQPQHF.

This clonotype has a single count. A much larger clone lies a single base off, so this may be a read error. The chain uses TRBV7-8 and TRBJ2-1; 7 bases are shared with TRBD1. CDR3 length: 13 residues. Germline V gene sequence: CDR1 SGHVS, CDR2 FQNEAQ. CDR3 region: CASSLGTDNEKFF. DNA for the CDR3: TGTGCCAGCAGCCTCGGGACAGACAATGAGAAGTTCTTC.

This clonotype was counted at least ten times. This chain uses TRBV7-2 with TRBJ2-1; the D gene is possibly TRBD2 (5 bases). Per germline, CDR1 SGHTA and CDR2 FQGNSA. V lost 5 bases and J 7 bases, leaving 6 bases between the germline ends. The CDR3 extends over 11 amino acids. The CDR3 DNA reads as TGTGCCAGCAGCAGGAGGAATGAGCAGTTCTTC. Its protein is CASSRRNEQFF.